The 9 T cell receptor beta chains listed next were all sequenced from one sample in a study of Ad26.COV2.S vaccination and SARS-CoV-2 variants. The treatment was: 15 to 20 received Ad26.COV2.S at low or high dose, single or two shots; 5 received placebo; per-sample allocation not given. Sampling took place 63 days after the first vaccine or placebo injection. This table comes from immunoSEQ multiplex PCR, and its TCRdb copy is limited to in-frame clones, with some not included. The data hold roughly 350,000 clones, with more than 85% observed a single time. The source material was peripheral blood, sampled in a trial of Ad26.COV2.S vaccine versus placebo. Every receptor here comes from a person aged 18-60 years who received the Ad26.COV2.S COVID-19 vaccine or a placebo.

This clone showed up just once. This chain joins TRBV19 and TRBJ2-7; D unresolved. Germline CDR1 is LNHDA and CDR2 is SQIVND (reference sequence). Trimming stripped 3 bases from V and 2 bases from J, with 8 bases between. This CDR3 is 13 amino acids long. The CDR3, as DNA: TGTGCCAGTAGTATGGGCCGTGCCTACGAGCAGTACTTC. Protein product: CASSMGRAYEQYF.

This clone was recorded once. The V and J genes are TRBV11-2 and TRBJ2-2; 9 bases map to TRBD2. The V gene's germline CDR1 is SGHAT and CDR2 FQNNGV. This CDR3 comprises 17 residues. With V trimmed by 2 bases and J by 0 bases, 4 bases remained unmatched. The CDR3 sequence: CASSLMTSGSNTGELFF. DNA of the CDR3: TGTGCCAGCAGCTTAATGACTAGCGGATCGAACACCGGGGAGCTGTTTTTT.

This clone occurred a few times. The V gene is TRBV9, the J gene TRBJ2-7; tentative D call: TRBD1 (6 bases). Trimming cost V 2 bases and J 0 bases, with 12 bases left between them. Germline CDR1 reads SGDLS; CDR2 reads YYNGEE. This CDR3 comprises 15 residues. CDR3 region: CASSVGDKSSYEQYF. The CDR3 nucleotides read TGTGCCAGCAGCGTTGGGGACAAGAGCTCCTACGAGCAGTACTTC.

The chain couples TRBV7-2 to TRBJ2-7; possibly TRBD1 for D (6 bases). The length of the CDR3 is 14 residues. V lost 5 bases to trimming and J lost 2 bases, with 13 bases between them. CDR1 and CDR2 from the germline V gene are SGHTA and FQGNSA. The CDR3 sequence is CASSPDRNPYEQYF. The CDR3, as DNA: TGTGCCAGCAGCCCTGACAGGAACCCCTACGAGCAGTACTTC.

In its sample, this clone was seen once. DNA for the CDR3: TGTGCCAGCAGTGACCAGATCTACGAGCAGTACTTC. Translating gives CASSDQIYEQYF. The genes are TRBV2 and TRBJ2-7; D unclear. This CDR3 region has 12 residues. The germline V gene encodes CDR1 SNHLY and CDR2 FYNNEI. Trimming took off 3 bases at V and 3 bases at J, with 6 bases between the two ends.

V is TRBV9 and J is TRBJ1-1; no reliable D call. Looked up from germline, CDR1 is SGDLS and CDR2 is YYNGEE. Trimming cost V 3 bases and J 4 bases, with 7 bases left between them. The length of the CDR3 is 12 residues. Here the CDR3 reads CASSAGTTEAFF. CDR3 DNA: TGTGCCAGCAGCGCCGGAACCACTGAAGCTTTCTTT.

The chain links TRBV27 to TRBJ1-4; 9 bases map to TRBD1. After removal of 4 bases from V and 8 bases from J, the junction contained 8 bases not matched to a gene. The length of the CDR3 is 15 residues. Germline lookup yields CDR1 MNHEY and CDR2 SMNVEV (reference sequence). CDR3 bases: TGTGCCAGCAGTTCCTCGGACAGGGGAAGGGAAAAACTGTTTTTT. Protein: CASSSSDRGREKLFF.

This clone is a singleton in its sample. The chain joins TRBV30 to TRBJ2-4; 8 bases match TRBD1. Germline loops: CDR1 GTSNPN, CDR2 SVGIG (reference sequence). This CDR3 is 15 amino acids long. Trimming cost V 1 base and J 8 bases; bases outside gene matches: 10. In DNA form, the CDR3 reads TGTGCCTGGAGTGACCCCACAGGGGGTGTCGACATTCAGTACTTC. It encodes CAWSDPTGGVDIQYF.

J is TRBJ2-5 and V is TRBV5-4, with TRBD1 matching 7 bases. Germline CDR1 and CDR2: SGHNT and YYREEE (reference sequence). The CDR3 covers 15 residues. The junction had 7 bases not matched to a gene; V was cut back by 4 bases and J by 1 base. In DNA, the CDR3 is TGTGCCAGCAGCAACCCCCGGGACAGCCAAGAGACCCAGTACTTC. Protein product: CASSNPRDSQETQYF. Full variable domain (outside the CDR3, taken from reference TRBV5-4 and TRBJ2-5): ETGVTQSPTHLIKTRGQQVTLRCSSQSGHNTVSWYQQALGQGPQFIFQYYREEENGRGNFPPRFSGLQFPNYSSELNVNALELDDSALYLCASSNPRDSQETQYFGPGTRLLVL.